The T cell receptor beta chain under discussion was sequenced for a study of blood T cell repertoires in COVID-19. Turning to the study itself: PBMCs, B-cell-depleted T cells, or T cells were the source of the cDNA or gDNA that made up the material.

The CDR3 spans 15 residues. The ends were cut back, 6 bases at V and 3 bases at J, with 15 bases in the middle. Germline CDR1 is MDHEN and CDR2 is SYDVKM. In the source study's methods: Reference gene primer amplification yielded estimated nucleated cell counts. Method: immunoSEQ multiplex PCR; TCRdb's copy keeps in-frame clones and lacks some. D and trimming were read from the DNA, whereas the V and J calls and clone size are those reported in that table. This table holds about 67,000 clones, about 90% found once. The receptor comes from a man aged 50 to 59 with active COVID-19. The gene calls are TRBV28 and TRBJ1-5, with D unresolved. Sequencing was done on a sample of peripheral blood. The CDR3 region is CASSVVRSFNQPQHF. CDR3 coding DNA: TGTGCCAGCAGCGTCGTGCGGAGCTTCAATCAGCCCCAGCATTTT. Filled out from reference TRBV28 and TRBJ1-5, the complete variable domain reads DVKVTQSSRYLVKRTGEKVFLECVQDMDHENMFWYRQDPGLGLRLIYFSYDVKMKEKGDIPEGYSVSREKKERFSLILESASTNQTSMYLCASSVVRSFNQPQHFGDGTRLSIL.